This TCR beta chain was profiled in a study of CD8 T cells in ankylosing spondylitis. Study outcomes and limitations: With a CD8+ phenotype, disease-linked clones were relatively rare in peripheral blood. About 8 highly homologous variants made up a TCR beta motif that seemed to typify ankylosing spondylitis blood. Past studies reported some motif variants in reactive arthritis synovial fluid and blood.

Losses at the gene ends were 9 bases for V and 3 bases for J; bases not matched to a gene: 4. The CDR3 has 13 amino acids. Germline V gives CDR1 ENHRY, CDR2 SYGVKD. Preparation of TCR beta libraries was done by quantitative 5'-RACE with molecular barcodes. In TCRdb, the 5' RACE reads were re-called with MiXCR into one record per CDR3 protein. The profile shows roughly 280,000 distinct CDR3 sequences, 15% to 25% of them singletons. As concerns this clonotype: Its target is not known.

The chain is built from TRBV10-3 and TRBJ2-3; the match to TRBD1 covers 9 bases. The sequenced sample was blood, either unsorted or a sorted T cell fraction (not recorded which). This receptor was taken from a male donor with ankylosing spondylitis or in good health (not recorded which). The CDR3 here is CAIRDRVTDTQYF. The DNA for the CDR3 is TGTGCCATACGGGACAGGGTGACAGATACGCAGTATTTT.